This TCR beta chain derives from a study of T cell changes during pregnancy in multiple sclerosis. The data were produced by immunoSEQ multiplex PCR, yet TCRdb's version contains in-frame clones alone and is incomplete. This sample has tens of thousands of clones; over 80% occur once, and the top ten carry 2.5% to 3%. Specimen: CD4+ T cells from peripheral blood mononuclear cells, collected in the third trimester of pregnancy. The clonotype was recovered from a female donor in good health, enrolled as a control in a pregnancy study.

The CDR3 is CASSTRTGKGGNEQFF. The CDR3 DNA follows: TGTGCCAGCAGTACGCGGACAGGTAAAGGTGGCAATGAGCAGTTCTTC. The chain has TRBV28 and TRBJ2-1; 7 bases align to TRBD1. CDR1 and CDR2 from the germline V gene are MDHEN and SYDVKM. The trim removed 5 bases at V and 6 bases at J, leaving 13 bases unmatched. The CDR3 runs to 16 residues.